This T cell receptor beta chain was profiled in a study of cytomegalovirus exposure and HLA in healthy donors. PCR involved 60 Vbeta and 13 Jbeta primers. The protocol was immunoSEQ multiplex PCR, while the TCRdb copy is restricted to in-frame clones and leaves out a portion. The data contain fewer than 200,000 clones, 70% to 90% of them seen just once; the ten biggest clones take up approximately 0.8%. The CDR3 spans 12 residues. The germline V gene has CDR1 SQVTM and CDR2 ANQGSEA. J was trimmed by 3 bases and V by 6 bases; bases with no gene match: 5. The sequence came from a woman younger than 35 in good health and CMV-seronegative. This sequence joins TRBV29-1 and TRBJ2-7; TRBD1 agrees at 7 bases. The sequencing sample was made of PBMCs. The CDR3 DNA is TGCAGCGTCGGACAGGTTGGCTACGAGCAGTACTTC. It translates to CSVGQVGYEQYF.